The text below deals with one TCR beta chain. This sample is part of a study of blood T cells in healthy people across ages. CDR1 and CDR2 (germline): MNHEY, SMNVEV (reference sequence). The CDR3 runs 14 residues. Trimming took 7 bases from V and 6 from J, leaving 16 bases between them. The use of a sample-barcoded 5' primer and a J-beta primer mix characterized a second PCR of 7 to 11 cycles. TCRdb called the 5' RACE reads again in MiXCR, with one record for every CDR3 protein. This table has 1.5 million or so distinct CDR3 sequences, 42% appearing once. The J gene is TRBJ2-1, the V gene TRBV27; the D gene is possibly TRBD2 (7 bases). This sequence originates from a woman between 18 and 30 years old in good health. Sequencing was done on a sample of blood. The CDR3 coding sequence is TGTGCCAGCAAGGGGGGGGTGGATCGCAATGAGCAGTTCTTC. Translating gives CASKGGVDRNEQFF.